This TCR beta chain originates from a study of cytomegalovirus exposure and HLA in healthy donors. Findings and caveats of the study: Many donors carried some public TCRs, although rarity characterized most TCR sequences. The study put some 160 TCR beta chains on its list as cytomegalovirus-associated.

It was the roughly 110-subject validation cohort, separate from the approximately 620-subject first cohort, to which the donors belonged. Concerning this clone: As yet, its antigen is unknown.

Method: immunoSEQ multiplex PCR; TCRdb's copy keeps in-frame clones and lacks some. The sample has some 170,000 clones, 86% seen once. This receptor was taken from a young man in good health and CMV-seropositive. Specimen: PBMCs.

CDR3 region: CASSVTSGREETQYF. The DNA for the CDR3 is TGCGCCAGCAGCGTGACTAGCGGGAGGGAAGAGACCCAGTACTTC. The chain employs TRBV5-1 and TRBJ2-5; 14 bases are a match to TRBD2. The germline V gene has CDR1 SGHRS and CDR2 YFSETQ. This CDR3 has 15 amino acids. With 4 bases clipped from V and 3 bases from J, the junction kept 2 bases outside the gene matches. Combining the CDR3 with reference TRBV5-1 and TRBJ2-5 gives the whole variable domain KAGVTQTPRYLIKTRGQQVTLSCSPISGHRSVSWYQQTPGQGLQFLFEYFSETQRNKGNFPGRFSGRQFSNSRSEMNVSTLELGDSALYLCASSVTSGREETQYFGPGTRLLVL.